Sequencing of this T cell receptor beta chain was carried out in a study of T cells after posttransplantation cyclophosphamide. A word on this clone: Its antigen is unidentified.

Study observations and caveats: Later blood repertoires were often dominated by clones from the donor CD8+ memory compartment. TRB overlap between skin or GI tissue T cells and blood was limited.

Repertoires were generated with immunoSEQ multiplex PCR, while TCRdb's copy carries only in-frame clones and drops some. The data show tens of thousands of clones, over 85% seen once. Trimming took 5 bases from V and 4 from J; bases not matched to a gene: 9. The CDR3 length is 17 residues. Germline V gene lookup returns CDR1 LNHDA and CDR2 SQIVND (reference sequence). The sequenced sample was PBMCs. The V and J genes are TRBV19 and TRBJ2-1, with TRBD2 matching 12 bases. This sequence was found in a woman aged 40 to 49 with a blood cancer, CMV-positive, and with a related stem cell donor. The CDR3 DNA follows: TGTGCCAGTAGTGCCCTCCTCACTAGCGGGGGGTACAATGAGCAGTTCTTC. Its translation is CASSALLTSGGYNEQFF.